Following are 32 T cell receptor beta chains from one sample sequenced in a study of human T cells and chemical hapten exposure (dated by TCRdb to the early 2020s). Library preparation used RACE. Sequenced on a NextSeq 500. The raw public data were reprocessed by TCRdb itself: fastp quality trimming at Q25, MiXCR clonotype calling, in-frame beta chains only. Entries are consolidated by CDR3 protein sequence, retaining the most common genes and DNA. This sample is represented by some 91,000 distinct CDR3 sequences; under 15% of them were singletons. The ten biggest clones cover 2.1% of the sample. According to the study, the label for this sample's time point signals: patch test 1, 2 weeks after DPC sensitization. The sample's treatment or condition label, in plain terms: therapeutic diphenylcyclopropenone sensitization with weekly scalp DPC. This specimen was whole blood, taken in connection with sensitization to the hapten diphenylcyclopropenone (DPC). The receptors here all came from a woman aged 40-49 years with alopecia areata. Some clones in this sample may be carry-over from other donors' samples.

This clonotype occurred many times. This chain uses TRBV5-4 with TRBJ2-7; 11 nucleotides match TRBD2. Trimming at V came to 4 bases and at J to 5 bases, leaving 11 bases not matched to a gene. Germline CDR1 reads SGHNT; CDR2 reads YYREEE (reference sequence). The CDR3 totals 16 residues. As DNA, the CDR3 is TGTGCCAGCAGCGGGAAGATAGGGACTAGCGGTAACGAGCAGTACTTC. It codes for CASSGKIGTSGNEQYF.

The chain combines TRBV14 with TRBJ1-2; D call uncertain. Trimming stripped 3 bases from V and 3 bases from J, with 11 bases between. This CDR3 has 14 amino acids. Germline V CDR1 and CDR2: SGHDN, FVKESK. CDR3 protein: CASSQQGIDYGYTF. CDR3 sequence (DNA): TGTGCCAGCAGCCAGCAAGGGATTGACTATGGCTACACCTTC.

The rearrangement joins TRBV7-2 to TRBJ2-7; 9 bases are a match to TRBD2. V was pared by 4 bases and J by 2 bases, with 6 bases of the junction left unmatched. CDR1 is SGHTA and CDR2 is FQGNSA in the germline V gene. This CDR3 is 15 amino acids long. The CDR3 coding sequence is TGTGCCAGCAGCTCCGTGGCGGGAGGGCCCTACGAGCAGTACTTC. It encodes CASSSVAGGPYEQYF. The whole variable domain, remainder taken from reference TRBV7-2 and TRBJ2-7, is GAGVSQSPSNKVTEKGKDVELRCDPISGHTALYWYRQSLGQGLEFLIYFQGNSAPDKSGLPSDRFSAERTGGSVSTLTIQRTQQEDSAVYLCASSSVAGGPYEQYFGPGTRLTVT.

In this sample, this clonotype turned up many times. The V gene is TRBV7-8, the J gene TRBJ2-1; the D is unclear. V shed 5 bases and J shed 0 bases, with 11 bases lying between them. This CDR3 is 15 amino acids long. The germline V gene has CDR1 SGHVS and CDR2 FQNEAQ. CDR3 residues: CASSPGISSYNEQFF. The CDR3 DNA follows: TGTGCCAGCAGCCCCGGCATAAGCTCCTACAATGAGCAGTTCTTC.

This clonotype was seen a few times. The CDR3 sequence: CASSLSATQTGYEQYF. The CDR3 DNA reads as TGTGCCAGCAGCTTATCGGCGACACAGACGGGGTACGAGCAGTACTTC. The V gene is TRBV7-2, the J gene TRBJ2-7, with a weak D call TRBD2 (5 bases). The length of the CDR3 is 16 residues. Germline CDR1 reads SGHTA; CDR2 reads FQGNSA. Trimming pared 2 bases from V and 4 bases from J, leaving 18 bases between.

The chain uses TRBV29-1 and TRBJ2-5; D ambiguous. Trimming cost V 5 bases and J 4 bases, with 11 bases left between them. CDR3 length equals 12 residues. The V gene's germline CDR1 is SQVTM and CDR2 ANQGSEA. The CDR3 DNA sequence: TGCAGCGTTTGGTTAGCTGGAGAGACCCAGTACTTC. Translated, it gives CSVWLAGETQYF.

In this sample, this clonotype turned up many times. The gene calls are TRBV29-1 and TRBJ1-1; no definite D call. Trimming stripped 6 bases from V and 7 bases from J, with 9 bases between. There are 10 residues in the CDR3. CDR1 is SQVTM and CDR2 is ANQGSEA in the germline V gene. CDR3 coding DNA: TGCAGCGTCCGGACTTTTGAAGCTTTCTTT. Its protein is CSVRTFEAFF.

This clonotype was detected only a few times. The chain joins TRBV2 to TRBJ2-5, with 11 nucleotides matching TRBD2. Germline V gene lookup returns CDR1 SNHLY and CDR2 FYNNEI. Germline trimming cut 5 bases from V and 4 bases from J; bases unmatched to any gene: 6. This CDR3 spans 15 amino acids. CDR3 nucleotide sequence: TGTGCCAGCAGTTTAGACGGACTAGCGGGAGAGACCCAGTACTTC. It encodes CASSLDGLAGETQYF.

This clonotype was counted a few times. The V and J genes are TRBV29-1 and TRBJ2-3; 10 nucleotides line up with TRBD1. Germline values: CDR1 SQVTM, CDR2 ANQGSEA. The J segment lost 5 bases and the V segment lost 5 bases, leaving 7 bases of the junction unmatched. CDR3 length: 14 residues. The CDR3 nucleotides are TGCAGCGTTCTCGACAGGGGGCGGCAAGATACGCAGTATTTT. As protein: CSVLDRGRQDTQYF.

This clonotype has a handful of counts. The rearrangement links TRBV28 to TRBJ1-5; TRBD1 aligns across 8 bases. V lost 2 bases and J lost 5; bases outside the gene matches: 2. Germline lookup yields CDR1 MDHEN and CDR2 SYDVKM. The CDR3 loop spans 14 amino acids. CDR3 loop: CASSLGQGHQPQHF. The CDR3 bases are TGTGCCAGCAGTTTAGGACAGGGCCATCAGCCCCAGCATTTT. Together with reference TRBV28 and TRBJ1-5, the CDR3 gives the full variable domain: DVKVTQSSRYLVKRTGEKVFLECVQDMDHENMFWYRQDPGLGLRLIYFSYDVKMKEKGDIPEGYSVSREKKERFSLILESASTNQTSMYLCASSLGQGHQPQHFGDGTRLSIL.

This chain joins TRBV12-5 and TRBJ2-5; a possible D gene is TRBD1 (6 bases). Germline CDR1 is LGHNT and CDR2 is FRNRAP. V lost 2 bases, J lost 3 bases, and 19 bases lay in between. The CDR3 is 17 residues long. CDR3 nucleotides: TGTGCTAGTGGTTTGTTCCCATCCGGGACACTGAAAGAGACCCAGTACTTC. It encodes CASGLFPSGTLKETQYF.

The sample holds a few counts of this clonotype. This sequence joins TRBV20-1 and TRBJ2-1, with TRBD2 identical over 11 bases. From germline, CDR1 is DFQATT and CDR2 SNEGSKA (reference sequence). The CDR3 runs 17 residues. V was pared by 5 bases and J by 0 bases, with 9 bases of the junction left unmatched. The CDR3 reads CSAFTSGSHSSYNEQFF. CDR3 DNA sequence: TGCAGTGCTTTCACTAGCGGGAGCCATAGCTCCTACAATGAGCAGTTCTTC.

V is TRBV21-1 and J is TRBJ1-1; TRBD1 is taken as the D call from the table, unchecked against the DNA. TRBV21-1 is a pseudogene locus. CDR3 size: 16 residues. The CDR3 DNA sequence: TGTGCCAGCAGCAAAGCGGATGGGACGGCGAACACTGAAGCTTTCTTT. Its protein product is CASSKADGTANTEAFF.

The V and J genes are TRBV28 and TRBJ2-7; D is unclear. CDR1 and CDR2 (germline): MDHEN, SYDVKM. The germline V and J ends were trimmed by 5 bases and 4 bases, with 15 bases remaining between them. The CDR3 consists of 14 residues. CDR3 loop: CASSARVNGYEQYF. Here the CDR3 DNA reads TGTGCCAGCAGTGCCCGGGTCAATGGTTACGAGCAGTACTTC. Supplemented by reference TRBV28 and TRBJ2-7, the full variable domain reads DVKVTQSSRYLVKRTGEKVFLECVQDMDHENMFWYRQDPGLGLRLIYFSYDVKMKEKGDIPEGYSVSREKKERFSLILESASTNQTSMYLCASSARVNGYEQYFGPGTRLTVT.

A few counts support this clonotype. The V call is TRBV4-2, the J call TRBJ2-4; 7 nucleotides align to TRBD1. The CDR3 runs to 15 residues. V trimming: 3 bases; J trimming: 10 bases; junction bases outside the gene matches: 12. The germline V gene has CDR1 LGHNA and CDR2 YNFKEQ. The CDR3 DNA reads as TGTGCCAGCAGCCAGGAAACAGGGGCCTGGGAGATTCAGTACTTC. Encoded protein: CASSQETGAWEIQYF.

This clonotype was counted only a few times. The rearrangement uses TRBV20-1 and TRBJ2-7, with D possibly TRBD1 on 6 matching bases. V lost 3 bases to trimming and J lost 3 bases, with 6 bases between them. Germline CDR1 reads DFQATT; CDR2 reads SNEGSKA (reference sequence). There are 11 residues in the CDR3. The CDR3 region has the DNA TGCAGTGCTAGGGACAGCTACGAGCAGTACTTC. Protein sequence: CSARDSYEQYF.

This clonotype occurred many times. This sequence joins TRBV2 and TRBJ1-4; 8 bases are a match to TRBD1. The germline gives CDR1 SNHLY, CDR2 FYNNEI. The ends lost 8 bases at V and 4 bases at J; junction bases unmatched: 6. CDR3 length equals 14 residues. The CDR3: CASGRTGINEKLFF. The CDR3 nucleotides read TGTGCCAGCGGAAGGACAGGGATTAATGAAAAACTGTTTTTT.

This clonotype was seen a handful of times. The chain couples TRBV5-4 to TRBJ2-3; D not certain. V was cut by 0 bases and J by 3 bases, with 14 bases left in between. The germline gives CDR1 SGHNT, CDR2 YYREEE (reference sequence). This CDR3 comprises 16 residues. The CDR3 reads CASSLAGLVGTDTQYF. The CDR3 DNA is TGTGCCAGCAGCTTGGCCGGGCTAGTAGGAACAGATACGCAGTATTTT.

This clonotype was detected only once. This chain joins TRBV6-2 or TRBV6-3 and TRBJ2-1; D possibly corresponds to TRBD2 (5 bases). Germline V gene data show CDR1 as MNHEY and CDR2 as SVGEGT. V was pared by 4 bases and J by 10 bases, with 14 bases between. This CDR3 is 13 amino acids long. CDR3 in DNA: TGTGCCAGCAGTTTGGGCCGAACGGGAGAGCAGTTCTTC. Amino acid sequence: CASSLGRTGEQFF.

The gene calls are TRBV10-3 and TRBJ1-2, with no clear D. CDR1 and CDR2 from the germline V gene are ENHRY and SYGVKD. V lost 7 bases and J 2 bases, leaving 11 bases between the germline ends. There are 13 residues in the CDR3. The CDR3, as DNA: TGTGCCATCAAGTATGGAGCGAACTATGGCTACACCTTC. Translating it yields CAIKYGANYGYTF.

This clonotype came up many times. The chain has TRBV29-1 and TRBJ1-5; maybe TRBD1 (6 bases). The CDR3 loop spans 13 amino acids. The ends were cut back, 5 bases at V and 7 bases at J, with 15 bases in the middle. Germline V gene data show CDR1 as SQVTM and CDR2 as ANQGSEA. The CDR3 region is CSVSTGTEQPQHF. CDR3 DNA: TGCAGCGTTTCGACAGGCACGGAGCAGCCCCAGCATTTT.

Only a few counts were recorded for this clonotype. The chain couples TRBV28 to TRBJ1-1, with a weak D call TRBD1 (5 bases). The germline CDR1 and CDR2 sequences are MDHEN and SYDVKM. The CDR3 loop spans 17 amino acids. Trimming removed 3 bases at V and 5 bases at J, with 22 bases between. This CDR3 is CASSLGRTSLRGTEAFF. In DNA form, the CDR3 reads TGTGCCAGCAGTTTGGGCCGGACATCTCTTAGGGGAACTGAAGCTTTCTTT.

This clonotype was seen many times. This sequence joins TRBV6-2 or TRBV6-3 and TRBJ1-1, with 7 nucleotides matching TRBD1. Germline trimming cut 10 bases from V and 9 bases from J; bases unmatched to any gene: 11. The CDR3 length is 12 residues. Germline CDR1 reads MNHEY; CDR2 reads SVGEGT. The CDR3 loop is CATRDSTVQAFF. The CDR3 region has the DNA TGTGCCACCAGGGACAGCACCGTCCAAGCTTTCTTT.

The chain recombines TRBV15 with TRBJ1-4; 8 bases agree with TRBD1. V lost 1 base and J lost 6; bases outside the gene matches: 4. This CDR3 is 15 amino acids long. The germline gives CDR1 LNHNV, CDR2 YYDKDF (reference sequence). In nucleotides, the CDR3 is TGTGCCACCAGCAGAGGGACAGGGACTTATGAAAAACTGTTTTTT. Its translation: CATSRGTGTYEKLFF.

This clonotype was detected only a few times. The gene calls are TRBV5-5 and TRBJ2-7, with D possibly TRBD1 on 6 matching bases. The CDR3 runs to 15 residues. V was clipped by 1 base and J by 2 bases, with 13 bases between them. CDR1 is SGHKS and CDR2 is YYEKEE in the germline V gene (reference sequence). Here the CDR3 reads CASSLRQGLAYEQYF. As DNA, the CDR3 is TGTGCCAGCAGCTTGCGGCAGGGGCTAGCCTACGAGCAGTACTTC.

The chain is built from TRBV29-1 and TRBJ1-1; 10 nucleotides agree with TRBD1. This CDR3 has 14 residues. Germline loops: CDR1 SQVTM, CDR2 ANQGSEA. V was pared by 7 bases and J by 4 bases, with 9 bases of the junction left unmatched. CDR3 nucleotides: TGCAGCGCTAGCCCCGGACAGGGGGGCACTGAAGCTTTCTTT. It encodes CSASPGQGGTEAFF.

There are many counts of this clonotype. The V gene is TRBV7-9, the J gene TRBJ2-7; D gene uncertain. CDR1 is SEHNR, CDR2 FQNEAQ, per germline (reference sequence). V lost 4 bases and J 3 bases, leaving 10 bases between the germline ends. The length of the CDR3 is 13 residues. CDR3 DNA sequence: TGTGCCAGCAGCTCCGCTTGGGGCTACGAGCAGTACTTC. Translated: CASSSAWGYEQYF.

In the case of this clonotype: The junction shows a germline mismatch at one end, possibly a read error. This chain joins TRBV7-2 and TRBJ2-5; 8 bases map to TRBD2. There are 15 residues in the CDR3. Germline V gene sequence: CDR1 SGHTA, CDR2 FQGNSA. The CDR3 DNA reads TGTCCCAGCAGCCCTCCCAGCGGGAGTCGGGAGACCCAGTACTTC. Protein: CPSSPPSGSRETQYF.

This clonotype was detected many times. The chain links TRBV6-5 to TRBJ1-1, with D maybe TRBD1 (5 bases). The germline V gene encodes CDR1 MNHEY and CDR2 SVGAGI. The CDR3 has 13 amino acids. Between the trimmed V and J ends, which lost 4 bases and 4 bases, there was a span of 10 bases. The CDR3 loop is CASSSLGRTEAFF. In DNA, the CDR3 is TGTGCCAGCAGTTCTTTGGGGCGCACTGAAGCTTTCTTT.

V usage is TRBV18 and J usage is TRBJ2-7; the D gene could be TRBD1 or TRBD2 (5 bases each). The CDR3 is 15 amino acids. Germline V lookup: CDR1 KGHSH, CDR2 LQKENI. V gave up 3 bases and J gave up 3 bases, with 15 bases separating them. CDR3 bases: TGTGCCAGCTCACCGGGGGAAGGTCGGATCTACGAGCAGTACTTC. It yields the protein CASSPGEGRIYEQYF. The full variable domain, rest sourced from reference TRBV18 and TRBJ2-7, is NAGVMQNPRHLVRRRGQEARLRCSPMKGHSHVYWYRQLPEEGLKFMVYLQKENIIDESGMPKERFSAEFPKEGPSILRIQQVVRGDSAAYFCASSPGEGRIYEQYFGPGTRLTVT.

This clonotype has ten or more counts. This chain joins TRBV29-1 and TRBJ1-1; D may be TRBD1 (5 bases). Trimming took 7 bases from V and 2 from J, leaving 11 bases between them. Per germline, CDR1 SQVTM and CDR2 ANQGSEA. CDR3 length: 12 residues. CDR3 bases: TGCAGCGCCAGGGAGGTCAACACTGAAGCTTTCTTT. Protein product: CSAREVNTEAFF.

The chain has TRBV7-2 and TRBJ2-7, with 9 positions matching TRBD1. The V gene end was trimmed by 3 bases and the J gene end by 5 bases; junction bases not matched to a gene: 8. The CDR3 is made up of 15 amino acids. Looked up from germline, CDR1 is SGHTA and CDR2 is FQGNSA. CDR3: CASSFVGQGRDEQYF. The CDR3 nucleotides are TGTGCCAGCAGCTTTGTGGGACAGGGCAGGGACGAGCAGTACTTC.